What follows are 28 T cell receptor beta chains derived from one specimen sequenced in a study of early T cells in non-severe SARS-CoV-2 infection. TCRdb reanalysed the 5' RACE reads using MiXCR and keeps one entry per CDR3 protein. The sample includes some 75,000 distinct CDR3 sequences, roughly 13% seen only once; the top ten take more than 1.2%. Material: whole blood. The receptors were gathered from an adult who was a healthcare worker with PCR-confirmed SARS-CoV-2 infection or an uninfected control (not recorded which).

Ten or more counts support this clonotype. This sequence joins TRBV12-3 or TRBV12-4 and TRBJ1-2; 7 bases fit TRBD1. Trimming removed 3 bases from V and 9 bases from J; junction bases left unmatched: 7. This CDR3 comprises 13 residues. The DNA for the CDR3 is TGTGCCAGCAGTTTGGGACAGAAAGGGAGCTACACCTTC. This codes for CASSLGQKGSYTF.

The chain has TRBV20-1 and TRBJ2-3; 9 bases fit TRBD2. The ends lost 3 bases at V and 4 bases at J; junction bases unmatched: 17. Germline V CDR1 and CDR2: DFQATT, SNEGSKA (reference sequence). This CDR3 has 18 amino acids. The DNA of the CDR3 is TGCAGTGCTAGTTTTCGGCGGGGGGGCCTCTCGGGCTCAGATACGCAGTATTTT. It yields the protein CSASFRRGGLSGSDTQYF.

This clonotype was picked up a small number of times. The rearrangement links TRBV28 to TRBJ1-5; D is undetermined. CDR1 and CDR2 from the germline V gene are MDHEN and SYDVKM. Trimming took off 3 bases at V and 2 bases at J, with 11 bases between the two ends. The CDR3 loop spans 15 amino acids. The CDR3 is CASSFPGLGNQPQHF. The CDR3 DNA follows: TGTGCCAGCAGTTTCCCAGGTCTGGGCAATCAGCCCCAGCATTTT.

This chain's CDR3 is CASIRFGEQFF. CDR3 sequence (DNA): TGTGCCAGCATAAGGTTTGGGGAGCAGTTCTTC. The J gene is TRBJ2-1, the V gene TRBV6-5; D remains ambiguous. CDR1 is MNHEY and CDR2 is SVGAGI in the germline V gene. The CDR3 totals 11 residues. V gave up 7 bases and J gave up 10 bases, with 11 bases separating them.

In this sample, this clonotype turned up many times. This sequence joins TRBV12-3 or TRBV12-4 and TRBJ2-1; 7 nucleotides align to TRBD2. Trimming removed 5 bases from V and 4 bases from J; junction bases left unmatched: 8. The CDR3 is 15 amino acids. CDR3 sequence (DNA): TGTGCCAGCAGTCCTACTAGGGGAGGGTACAATGAGCAGTTCTTC. Translated, it gives CASSPTRGGYNEQFF.

This clonotype came up many times. The rearrangement links TRBV7-2 to TRBJ1-2, with D unresolved. The CDR3 length is 17 residues. Germline CDR1 reads SGHTA; CDR2 reads FQGNSA. Trimming shortened V by 2 bases and J by 4 bases, and 20 bases separated the two germline ends. The CDR3 sequence is CASSLMGNQISSYGYTF. In DNA, the CDR3 is TGTGCCAGCAGCTTAATGGGAAACCAAATATCTAGCTATGGCTACACCTTC. Full variable domain (remainder filled in from reference TRBV7-2 and TRBJ1-2): GAGVSQSPSNKVTEKGKDVELRCDPISGHTALYWYRQSLGQGLEFLIYFQGNSAPDKSGLPSDRFSAERTGGSVSTLTIQRTQQEDSAVYLCASSLMGNQISSYGYTFGSGTRLTVV.

V usage is TRBV3-1 and J usage is TRBJ2-7; D uncertain. Trimming removed 1 base at V and 3 bases at J, with 4 bases between. The CDR3 has 12 amino acids. The germline V gene has CDR1 LGHDT and CDR2 YNNKEL (reference sequence). The CDR3, as DNA: TGTGCCAGCAGCCAAGTGGGCTACGAGCAGTACTTC. Its translation is CASSQVGYEQYF.

About this clonotype itself: A read error may explain this, as a much larger clone is one base away. The rearrangement links TRBV11-2 to TRBJ2-1; D remains unclear. The CDR3 is 16 residues long. Trimming removed 4 bases at V and 1 base at J, with 14 bases between. Germline CDR1 SGHAT, CDR2 FQNNGV. The CDR3 DNA reads as TGTGCCAGCAGCTCTAATACCGGCAGGTCCTACAATGAGCAGTTCTTC. Protein: CASSSNTGRSYNEQFF.

This clonotype showed up just a few times. V usage is TRBV7-8 and J usage is TRBJ2-1; 12 bases map to TRBD2. Germline trimming cut 5 bases from V and 9 bases from J; bases unmatched to any gene: 8. The CDR3 consists of 15 residues. CDR1 and CDR2 from the germline V gene are SGHVS and FQNEAQ. The CDR3 coding sequence is TGTGCCAGCAGCCATCTAGCGGGGGGGCTTAGTGAGCAGTTCTTC. Protein product: CASSHLAGGLSEQFF.

This clonotype occurred many times. The chain employs TRBV19 and TRBJ2-4; TRBD2 might be the D (7 bases). The V gene lost 4 bases and the J gene lost 1 base, with 14 bases spanning the gap. This CDR3 comprises 16 residues. Germline-derived CDR1 and CDR2 are LNHDA and SQIVND (reference sequence). The CDR3 DNA follows: TGTGCCAGTAGTACTTTTGAGGGGGGGGCCAAAAACATTCAGTACTTC. Encoded protein: CASSTFEGGAKNIQYF.

In this sample, this clonotype turned up a few times. The chain links TRBV7-8 to TRBJ1-5; possibly TRBD1 for D (6 bases). The CDR3 is 16 amino acids. The germline V and J ends were trimmed by 5 bases and 1 base, with 15 bases remaining between them. The V gene's germline CDR1 is SGHVS and CDR2 FQNEAQ. The CDR3 bases are TGTGCCAGCAGCCCCACCTTGGGGGCGAGCAATCAGCCCCAGCATTTT. Translated, it gives CASSPTLGASNQPQHF.

The sample holds one count of this clonotype. This chain connects TRBV29-1 to TRBJ2-1, with D possibly matching TRBD1 (6 bases). CDR3 length equals 14 residues. The germline V and J ends were trimmed by 5 bases and 2 bases, with 13 bases remaining between them. Germline CDR1 SQVTM, CDR2 ANQGSEA. The CDR3, as DNA: TGCAGCGTTTCGAGACAGGACCCCTACAATGAGCAGTTCTTC. Residues: CSVSRQDPYNEQFF.

This clonotype was counted a few times. The chain carries TRBV6-1 and TRBJ2-7; 7 positions agree with TRBD2. CDR1 and CDR2 from the germline V gene are MNHNS and SASEGT. V was clipped by 0 bases and J by 6 bases; unmatched bases: 8. CDR3 length equals 15 residues. The CDR3 coding sequence is TGTGCCAGCAGTGAAGCCCCCGGGGGGAGGGGCGAGCAGTACTTC. Translating it yields CASSEAPGGRGEQYF.

This chain uses TRBV12-3 or TRBV12-4 with TRBJ1-5; unclear D gene. The V gene lost 3 bases and the J gene lost 2 bases, with 8 bases spanning the gap. This CDR3 has 14 amino acids. The CDR3 spells CASSLSGGNQPQHF. In DNA, the CDR3 is TGTGCCAGCAGTTTGTCAGGCGGCAATCAGCCCCAGCATTTT.

This clonotype has just a few counts. The rearrangement links TRBV2 to TRBJ2-7; D is unresolved. Trimming removed 5 bases from V and 0 bases from J, with 14 bases in between. CDR3 length equals 15 residues. The germline CDR1 and CDR2 sequences are SNHLY and FYNNEI. Written as DNA, the CDR3 is TGTGCCAGCAGTAGTCATCGGAGTAGCTCCTACGAGCAGTACTTC. Its protein product is CASSSHRSSSYEQYF.

Many counts were recorded for this clonotype. The gene calls are TRBV7-2 and TRBJ2-1; 8 positions match TRBD2. CDR1 and CDR2 (germline): SGHTA, FQGNSA. The V segment lost 0 bases and the J segment 2 bases; nucleotides outside the gene matches: 0. The CDR3 totals 15 residues. CDR3 amino acids: CASSLASGAYNEQFF. Here the CDR3 DNA reads TGTGCCAGCAGCTTAGCTAGCGGGGCCTACAATGAGCAGTTCTTC. The complete variable domain, with remaining parts taken from reference TRBV7-2 and TRBJ2-1, reads GAGVSQSPSNKVTEKGKDVELRCDPISGHTALYWYRQSLGQGLEFLIYFQGNSAPDKSGLPSDRFSAERTGGSVSTLTIQRTQQEDSAVYLCASSLASGAYNEQFFGPGTRLTVL.

This chain links TRBV12-3 or TRBV12-4 with TRBJ2-1; unclear D gene. V was pared by 3 bases and J by 10 bases, with 7 bases between. The CDR3 length is 11 residues. CDR3: CASSLIGEQFF. CDR3 sequence (DNA): TGTGCCAGCAGTTTGATAGGGGAGCAGTTCTTC.

In its sample, this clonotype was seen a few times. The chain combines TRBV29-1 with TRBJ2-3; tentatively, D is TRBD2 (5 bases). The V gene lost 6 bases and the J gene lost 2 bases, with 12 bases spanning the gap. Germline lookup yields CDR1 SQVTM and CDR2 ANQGSEA. There are 13 residues in the CDR3. The CDR3 region has the DNA TGCAGCGTACTAAACCGGGACACAGATACGCAGTATTTT. Its translation: CSVLNRDTDTQYF.

This clonotype turned up a few times. The chain uses TRBV5-5 and TRBJ2-2, with 8 positions matching TRBD1. The CDR3 spans 16 residues. The trim removed 0 bases at V and 6 bases at J, leaving 7 bases unmatched. Germline CDR1 reads SGHKS; CDR2 reads YYEKEE (reference sequence). CDR3 residues: CASSLAPGQAPGELFF. The CDR3, as DNA: TGTGCCAGCAGCTTGGCCCCGGGACAGGCTCCCGGGGAGCTGTTTTTT.

The table lists this clonotype with a few counts. The rearrangement uses TRBV7-3 and TRBJ1-1; TRBD1 is a possible D gene (6 bases). Trimming stripped 5 bases from V and 1 base from J, with 8 bases between. Germline CDR1 and CDR2: SGHTA and FQGTGA. The CDR3 contains 13 residues. This CDR3 is CASSQQGNTEAFF. The CDR3 nucleotides read TGTGCCAGCAGCCAACAGGGGAACACTGAAGCTTTCTTT.

This clonotype was detected many times. The genes are TRBV6-6 and TRBJ1-1, with D unclear. The V end was cut by 2 bases, the J end by 3 bases, with 10 bases between. The germline V gene has CDR1 MNHNY and CDR2 SVGAGI (reference sequence). The CDR3 covers 14 residues. Written as DNA, the CDR3 is TGTGCCAGCAGTTACGGACCTAGGGACACTGAAGCTTTCTTT. Translating it yields CASSYGPRDTEAFF.

The rearrangement joins TRBV9 to TRBJ2-2; the D gene could be TRBD1 or TRBD2 (5 bases each). Germline-derived CDR1 and CDR2 are SGDLS and YYNGEE. CDR3 length: 15 amino acids. Trimming left V 4 bases short and J 2 bases short, with 12 bases between. In DNA form, the CDR3 reads TGTGCCAGCAGCCCCCGGGGCCGCAACACCGGGGAGCTGTTTTTT. This translates into CASSPRGRNTGELFF.

This clonotype was seen a handful of times. The chain uses TRBV30 and TRBJ2-7; 7 positions agree with TRBD2. CDR3 length: 13 residues. The V and J ends lost 4 bases and 2 bases, in that order; junction bases with no gene match: 5. CDR1 and CDR2 from the germline V gene are GTSNPN and SVGIG (reference sequence). The CDR3 DNA reads TGTGCCTGGAATGGTCGGGGGGCCTACGAGCAGTACTTC. Translation gives CAWNGRGAYEQYF.

This clonotype appeared many times. The chain links TRBV5-1 to TRBJ1-1, with 7 nucleotides matching TRBD1. The CDR3 runs 14 residues. CDR1 and CDR2 from the germline V gene are SGHRS and YFSETQ. The V gene end was trimmed by 2 bases and the J gene end by 0 bases; junction bases not matched to a gene: 1. In DNA form, the CDR3 reads TGCGCCAGCAGCTTCGGGACAGTGAACACTGAAGCTTTCTTT. Translated, it gives CASSFGTVNTEAFF.

In its sample, this clonotype was seen many times. The chain is built from TRBV6-2 or TRBV6-3 and TRBJ2-1; 7 nucleotides line up with TRBD2. The V segment lost 11 bases and the J segment 6 bases; nucleotides outside the gene matches: 7. The CDR3 extends over 12 amino acids. The germline gives CDR1 MNHEY, CDR2 SVGEGT. CDR3 sequence (DNA): TGTGCCGGGGGGGACTGGCCCAATGAGCAGTTCTTC. It is translated as CAGGDWPNEQFF.

This clonotype has at least ten counts. This chain connects TRBV6-1 to TRBJ1-6; D is possibly TRBD1 (5 bases). CDR1 and CDR2 from the germline V gene are MNHNS and SASEGT. This CDR3 has 16 residues. Trimming took 3 bases from V and 6 from J, leaving 15 bases between them. Here the CDR3 reads CASSEEGRGGNSPLHF. The CDR3 region has the DNA TGTGCCAGCAGTGAGGAGGGGCGCGGGGGTAATTCACCCCTCCACTTT.

This clonotype has a count of ten or more. The chain has TRBV21-1 and TRBJ2-7; TRBD1 reflects the table's D call only, with no check against the DNA. TRBV21-1 is noted as a pseudogene. This CDR3 has 17 residues. CDR3 nucleotides: TGTGCCAGCATCCCGGAGACTTGGCGGGGAAGGTCCTACGAGCAGTACTTC. Its translation: CASIPETWRGRSYEQYF.

This clonotype has a count of ten or more. The genes are TRBV7-6 and TRBJ2-6; perhaps TRBD2 as D (7 bases). This CDR3 is 16 amino acids long. The germline V and J ends were trimmed by 5 bases and 2 bases, with 13 bases remaining between them. The germline CDR1 and CDR2 sequences are SGHVS and FNYEAQ. The CDR3: CASSKRGAPGANVLTF. CDR3 nucleotide sequence: TGTGCCAGCAGCAAACGGGGGGCGCCTGGGGCCAACGTCCTGACTTTC.